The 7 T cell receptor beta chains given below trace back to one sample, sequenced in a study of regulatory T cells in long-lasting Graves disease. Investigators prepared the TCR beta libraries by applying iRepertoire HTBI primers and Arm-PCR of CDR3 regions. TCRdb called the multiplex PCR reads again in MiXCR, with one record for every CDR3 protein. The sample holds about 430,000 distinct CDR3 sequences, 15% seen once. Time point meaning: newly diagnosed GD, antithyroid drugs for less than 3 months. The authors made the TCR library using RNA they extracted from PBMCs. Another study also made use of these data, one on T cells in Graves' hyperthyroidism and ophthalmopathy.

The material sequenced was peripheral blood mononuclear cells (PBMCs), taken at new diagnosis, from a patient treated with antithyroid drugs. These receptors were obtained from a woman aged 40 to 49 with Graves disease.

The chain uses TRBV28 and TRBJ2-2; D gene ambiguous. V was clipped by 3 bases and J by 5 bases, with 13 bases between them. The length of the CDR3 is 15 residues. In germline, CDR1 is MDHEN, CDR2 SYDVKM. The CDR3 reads CASSLAVRWTGELFF. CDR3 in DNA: TGTGCCAGCAGTTTGGCCGTGCGTTGGACCGGGGAGCTGTTTTTT.

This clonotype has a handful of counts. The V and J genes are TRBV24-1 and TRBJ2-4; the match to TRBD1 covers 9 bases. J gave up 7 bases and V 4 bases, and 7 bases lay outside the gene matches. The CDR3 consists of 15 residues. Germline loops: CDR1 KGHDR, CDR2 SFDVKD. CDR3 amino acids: CATSDPGTGRNIQYF. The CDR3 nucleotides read TGTGCCACCAGTGACCCCGGGACAGGGAGGAACATTCAGTACTTC.

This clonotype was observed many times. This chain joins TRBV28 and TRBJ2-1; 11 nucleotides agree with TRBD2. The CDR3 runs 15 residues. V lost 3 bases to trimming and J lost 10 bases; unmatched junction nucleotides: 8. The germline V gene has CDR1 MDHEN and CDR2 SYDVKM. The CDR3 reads CASSFVLAGEGEQFF. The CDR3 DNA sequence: TGTGCCAGCAGTTTCGTACTAGCGGGAGAGGGGGAGCAGTTCTTC.

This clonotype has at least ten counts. The CDR3 nucleotides read TGCAGTGCGCGGAGGCGGACTAGCGTAACCGGGGAGCTGTTTTTT. Protein product: CSARRRTSVTGELFF. The chain combines TRBV20-1 with TRBJ2-2; 9 positions match TRBD2. The CDR3 extends over 15 amino acids. J was trimmed by 5 bases and V by 6 bases; bases with no gene match: 10. The germline V gene encodes CDR1 DFQATT and CDR2 SNEGSKA (reference sequence).

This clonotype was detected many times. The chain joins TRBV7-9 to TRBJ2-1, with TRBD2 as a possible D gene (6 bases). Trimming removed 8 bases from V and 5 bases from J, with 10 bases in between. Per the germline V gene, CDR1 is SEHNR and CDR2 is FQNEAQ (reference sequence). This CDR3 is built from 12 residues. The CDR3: CASWGVNNEQFF. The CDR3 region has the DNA TGTGCCAGCTGGGGGGTTAACAATGAGCAGTTCTTC.

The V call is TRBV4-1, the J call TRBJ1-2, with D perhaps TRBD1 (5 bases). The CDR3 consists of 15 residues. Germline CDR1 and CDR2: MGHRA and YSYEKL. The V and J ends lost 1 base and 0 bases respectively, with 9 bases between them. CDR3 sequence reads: CASSQGTLSNYGYTF. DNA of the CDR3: TGCGCCAGCAGCCAAGGGACACTTTCTAACTATGGCTACACCTTC.

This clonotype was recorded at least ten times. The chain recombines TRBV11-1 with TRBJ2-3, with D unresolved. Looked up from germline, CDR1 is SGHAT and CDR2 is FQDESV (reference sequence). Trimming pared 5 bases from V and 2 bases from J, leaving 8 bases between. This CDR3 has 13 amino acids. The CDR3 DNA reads TGTGCCAGCAGCCCCACTCCCACAGATACGCAGTATTTT. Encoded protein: CASSPTPTDTQYF.